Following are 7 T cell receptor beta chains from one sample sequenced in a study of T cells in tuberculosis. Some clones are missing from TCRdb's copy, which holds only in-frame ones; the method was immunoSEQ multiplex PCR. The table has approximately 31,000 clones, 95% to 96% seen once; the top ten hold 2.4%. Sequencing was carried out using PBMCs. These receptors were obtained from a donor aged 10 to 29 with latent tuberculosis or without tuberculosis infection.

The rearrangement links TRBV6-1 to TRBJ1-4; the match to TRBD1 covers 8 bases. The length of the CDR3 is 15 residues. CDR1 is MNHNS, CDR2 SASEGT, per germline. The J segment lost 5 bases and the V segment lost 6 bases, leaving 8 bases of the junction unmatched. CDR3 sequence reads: CASSGQGGWNEKLFF. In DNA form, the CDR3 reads TGTGCCAGCAGCGGACAGGGAGGTTGGAATGAAAAACTGTTTTTT.

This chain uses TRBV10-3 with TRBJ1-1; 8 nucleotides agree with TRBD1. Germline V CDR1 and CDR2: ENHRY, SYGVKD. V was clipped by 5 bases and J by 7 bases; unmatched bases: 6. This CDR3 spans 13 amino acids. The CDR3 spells CAISQQGGGEAFF. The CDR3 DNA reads TGTGCCATCAGTCAACAGGGGGGAGGTGAAGCTTTCTTT.

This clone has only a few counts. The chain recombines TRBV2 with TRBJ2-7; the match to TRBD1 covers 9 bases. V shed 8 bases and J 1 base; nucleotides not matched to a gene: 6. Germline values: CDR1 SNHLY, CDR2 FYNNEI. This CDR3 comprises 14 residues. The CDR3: CASGDRVGSYEQYF. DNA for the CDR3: TGTGCCAGCGGGGACAGGGTGGGGTCCTACGAGCAGTACTTC.

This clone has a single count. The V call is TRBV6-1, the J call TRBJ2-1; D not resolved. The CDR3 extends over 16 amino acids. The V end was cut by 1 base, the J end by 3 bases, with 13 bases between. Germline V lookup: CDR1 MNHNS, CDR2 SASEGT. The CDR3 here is CASSEGRNPGYNEQFF. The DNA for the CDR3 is TGTGCCAGCAGTGAAGGAAGAAACCCGGGCTACAATGAGCAGTTCTTC.

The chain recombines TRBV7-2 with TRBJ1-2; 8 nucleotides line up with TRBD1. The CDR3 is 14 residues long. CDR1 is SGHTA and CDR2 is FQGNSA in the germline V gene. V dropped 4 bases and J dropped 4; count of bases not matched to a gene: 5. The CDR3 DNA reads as TGTGCCAGCAGCTCACCAGGGGGCGTCTATGGCTACACCTTC. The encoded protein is CASSSPGGVYGYTF. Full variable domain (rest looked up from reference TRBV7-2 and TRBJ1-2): GAGVSQSPSNKVTEKGKDVELRCDPISGHTALYWYRQSLGQGLEFLIYFQGNSAPDKSGLPSDRFSAERTGGSVSTLTIQRTQQEDSAVYLCASSSPGGVYGYTFGSGTRLTVV.

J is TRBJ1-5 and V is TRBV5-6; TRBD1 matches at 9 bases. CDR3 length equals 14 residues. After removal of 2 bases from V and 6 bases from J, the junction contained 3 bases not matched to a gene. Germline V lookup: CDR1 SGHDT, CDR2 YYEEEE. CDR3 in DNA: TGTGCCAGCAGCTTCGGACAGGGGAGTCAGCCCCAGCATTTT. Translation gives CASSFGQGSQPQHF.

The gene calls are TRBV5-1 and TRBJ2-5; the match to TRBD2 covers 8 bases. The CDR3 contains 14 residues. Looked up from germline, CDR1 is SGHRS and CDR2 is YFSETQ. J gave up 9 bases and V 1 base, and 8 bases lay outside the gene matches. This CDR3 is CASSLTGGQYSQYF. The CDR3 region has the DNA TGCGCCAGCAGCTTGACGGGGGGGCAGTATTCCCAGTACTTC.